This T cell receptor beta chain was identified in a study of control samples from healthy donors and cancer patients. Measured with immunoSEQ multiplex PCR; TCRdb has only the in-frame clones, and not every one. Altogether 130,000 or so clones are present, 85% to 95% being singletons, with the ten largest covering around 12%. Sequenced input: blood. This TCR was recovered from a middle-aged man in good health.

In DNA, the CDR3 is TGTGCCACCATCCCTTTTGGGGGGCACGAGCAGTACTTC. It translates to CATIPFGGHEQYF. This rearrangement joins TRBV24-1 to TRBJ2-7, with D possibly called TRBD1 or TRBD2 (6 bases each). The V gene lost 8 bases and the J gene lost 5 bases, with 15 bases spanning the gap. Germline V gene data show CDR1 as KGHDR and CDR2 as SFDVKD. The CDR3 has 13 residues.